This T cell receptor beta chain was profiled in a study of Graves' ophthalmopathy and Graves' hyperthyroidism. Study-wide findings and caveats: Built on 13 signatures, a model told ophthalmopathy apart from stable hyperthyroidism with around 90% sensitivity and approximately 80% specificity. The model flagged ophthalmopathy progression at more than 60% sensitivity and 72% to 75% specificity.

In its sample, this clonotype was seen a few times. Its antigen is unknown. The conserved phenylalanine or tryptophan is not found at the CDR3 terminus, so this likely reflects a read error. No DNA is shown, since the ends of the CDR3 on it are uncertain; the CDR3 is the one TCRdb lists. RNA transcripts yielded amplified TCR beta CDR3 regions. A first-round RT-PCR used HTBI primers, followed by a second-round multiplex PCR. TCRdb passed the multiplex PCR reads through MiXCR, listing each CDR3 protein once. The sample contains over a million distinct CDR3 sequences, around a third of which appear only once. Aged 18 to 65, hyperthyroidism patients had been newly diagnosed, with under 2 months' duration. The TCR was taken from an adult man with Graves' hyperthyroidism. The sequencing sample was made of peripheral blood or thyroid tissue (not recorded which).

CDR3 sequence reads: CASSGGTS. The rearrangement links TRBV7-8 to TRBJ2-6. The CDR3 totals 8 residues, both ends included. Germline V gene lookup returns CDR1 SGHVS and CDR2 FQNEAQ.